This TCR beta chain comes out of a study of blood T cell repertoires in COVID-19. Across the whole study: From T cells, B-cell-depleted T cells, or PBMCs came the material, which was cDNA or gDNA.

Across fewer than 25 US areas, participants ranged in age from about 18 to 100 years. Cohort 3 donors were reported recovered after two negative PCRs, clearance, or symptom resolution. Germline V gene sequence: CDR1 MNHEY, CDR2 SVGEGT. The CDR3 is 18 amino acids. V shed 0 bases, J shed 4 bases, and the junction held 8 bases outside the gene matches. Clones were sequenced by immunoSEQ multiplex PCR, and TCRdb holds only the in-frame ones, with some missing. Among 250,000 to 350,000 clones listed, around 84% were seen once. Sequencing used PBMCs or T cells enriched from blood (not recorded which). The chain couples TRBV6-2 or TRBV6-3 to TRBJ2-3, with 12 bases that match TRBD2. The TCR comes from a woman in her forties or fifties who had recovered from COVID-19. The CDR3: CASSYSAASGGAADTQYF. In DNA, the CDR3 is TGTGCCAGCAGTTACTCGGCCGCTAGCGGGGGGGCCGCAGATACGCAGTATTTT.